The T cell receptor (beta chain) under discussion was sequenced for a study of T cell clonality in common variable immunodeficiency. Study-wide findings and caveats: In common variable immunodeficiency, TCR beta chains reportedly carried fewer deletions and N-nucleotide insertions.

This CDR3 region has 15 residues. From germline, CDR1 is SGHRS and CDR2 YFSETQ. This clone has at least ten counts. Its antigen is unidentified. The read falls 3 residues short of the CDR3 end, and the missing part is taken from the germline J gene. Assay used: immunoSEQ multiplex PCR; TCRdb lists only in-frame clones, some missing. The sample yields about 39,000 clones, without any singletons. V and J are TRBV5-1 and TRBJ1-2, with D perhaps TRBD1 (5 bases). The sequence came from a person between 18 and 75 years old in good health. Source material: peripheral blood mononuclear cells. This chain's CDR3 is CASSLAPGGSSGYTF. CDR3 DNA, as far as it was read: TGCGCCAGCAGCTTGGCCCCGGGGGGTTCTTCGGGC.